This TCR beta chain was captured in a study of CXCR3-negative and CXCR3-positive naive CD8 T cells. Germline V gene data show CDR1 as DFQATT and CDR2 as SNEGSKA (reference sequence). The CDR3 consists of 14 residues. All TRB cDNA libraries came from 5' RACE performed with UMI labels. Reanalyzing the 5' RACE reads, TCRdb keeps one entry per CDR3 protein, without DNA. The sample includes around 8,400 distinct CDR3 sequences. General observations from the study: Greater hydrophobicity was found in TRB CDR3s of CXCR3-positive naive cells than of CXCR3-negative naive cells.

As to this clonotype: Its matching antigen is unknown.

The TCR was taken from a human donor in good health. Some clones in this sample may be carry-over from other donors' samples. Sequencing was done on a sample of naive CXCR3+ CD8+ T cells from blood. Subset indicated: CD45RO-CCR7+CD27+CD95- naive CD8+ T cells expressing CXCR3 (TNR3+). The chain carries TRBV20-1 and TRBJ2-1; with no DNA, the TCRdb D assignment of TRBD2 cannot be verified. The CDR3 loop reads CSAREVGGPVEQFF.